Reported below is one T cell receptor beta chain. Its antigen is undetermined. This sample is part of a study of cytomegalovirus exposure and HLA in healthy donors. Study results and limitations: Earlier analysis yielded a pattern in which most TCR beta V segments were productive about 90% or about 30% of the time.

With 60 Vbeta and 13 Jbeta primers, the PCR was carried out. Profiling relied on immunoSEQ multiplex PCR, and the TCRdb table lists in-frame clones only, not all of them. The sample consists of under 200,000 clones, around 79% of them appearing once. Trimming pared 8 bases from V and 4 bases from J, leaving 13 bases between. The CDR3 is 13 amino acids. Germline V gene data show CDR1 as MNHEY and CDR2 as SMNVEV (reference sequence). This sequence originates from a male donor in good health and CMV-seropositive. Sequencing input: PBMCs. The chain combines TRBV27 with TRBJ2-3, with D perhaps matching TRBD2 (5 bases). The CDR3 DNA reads TGTGCCAGCCGCACTGGACTCTCAGATACGCAGTATTTT. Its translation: CASRTGLSDTQYF.